Described below is a single TCR beta chain sequence and its context. These data belong to a study of regulatory T cells in long-lasting Graves disease. To make TCR beta libraries, researchers used iRepertoire HTBI primers and Arm-PCR of CDR3 regions. In the source study's methods: Around 59 TRBV and around 15 TRBJ segments were identified across samples. TCRdb called the multiplex PCR reads again in MiXCR, with one record for every CDR3 protein. These V and J calls derive from TCRdb rather than the authors' analysis. Here the sample spans about 660,000 distinct CDR3 sequences, about 32% being singletons. Germline-derived CDR1 and CDR2 are SEHNR and FQNEAQ (reference sequence). V gave up 1 base and J gave up 5 bases, with 12 bases separating them. The length of the CDR3 is 14 residues. As for time point: persistent/refractory GD, antithyroid drugs over 5 years with positive TRAb. PBMCs were the source of the RNA used for TCR sequencing.

The sample in question was peripheral blood mononuclear cells (PBMCs), obtained when the disease was refractory, from a patient treated with antithyroid drugs. This sequence joins TRBV7-9 and TRBJ2-7; no clear D gene. The receptor was isolated from a female donor with Graves disease. The CDR3 DNA is TGTGCCAGCAGCTTAGACCTTAGTATGGACGAGCAGTACTTC. Translating gives CASSLDLSMDEQYF.